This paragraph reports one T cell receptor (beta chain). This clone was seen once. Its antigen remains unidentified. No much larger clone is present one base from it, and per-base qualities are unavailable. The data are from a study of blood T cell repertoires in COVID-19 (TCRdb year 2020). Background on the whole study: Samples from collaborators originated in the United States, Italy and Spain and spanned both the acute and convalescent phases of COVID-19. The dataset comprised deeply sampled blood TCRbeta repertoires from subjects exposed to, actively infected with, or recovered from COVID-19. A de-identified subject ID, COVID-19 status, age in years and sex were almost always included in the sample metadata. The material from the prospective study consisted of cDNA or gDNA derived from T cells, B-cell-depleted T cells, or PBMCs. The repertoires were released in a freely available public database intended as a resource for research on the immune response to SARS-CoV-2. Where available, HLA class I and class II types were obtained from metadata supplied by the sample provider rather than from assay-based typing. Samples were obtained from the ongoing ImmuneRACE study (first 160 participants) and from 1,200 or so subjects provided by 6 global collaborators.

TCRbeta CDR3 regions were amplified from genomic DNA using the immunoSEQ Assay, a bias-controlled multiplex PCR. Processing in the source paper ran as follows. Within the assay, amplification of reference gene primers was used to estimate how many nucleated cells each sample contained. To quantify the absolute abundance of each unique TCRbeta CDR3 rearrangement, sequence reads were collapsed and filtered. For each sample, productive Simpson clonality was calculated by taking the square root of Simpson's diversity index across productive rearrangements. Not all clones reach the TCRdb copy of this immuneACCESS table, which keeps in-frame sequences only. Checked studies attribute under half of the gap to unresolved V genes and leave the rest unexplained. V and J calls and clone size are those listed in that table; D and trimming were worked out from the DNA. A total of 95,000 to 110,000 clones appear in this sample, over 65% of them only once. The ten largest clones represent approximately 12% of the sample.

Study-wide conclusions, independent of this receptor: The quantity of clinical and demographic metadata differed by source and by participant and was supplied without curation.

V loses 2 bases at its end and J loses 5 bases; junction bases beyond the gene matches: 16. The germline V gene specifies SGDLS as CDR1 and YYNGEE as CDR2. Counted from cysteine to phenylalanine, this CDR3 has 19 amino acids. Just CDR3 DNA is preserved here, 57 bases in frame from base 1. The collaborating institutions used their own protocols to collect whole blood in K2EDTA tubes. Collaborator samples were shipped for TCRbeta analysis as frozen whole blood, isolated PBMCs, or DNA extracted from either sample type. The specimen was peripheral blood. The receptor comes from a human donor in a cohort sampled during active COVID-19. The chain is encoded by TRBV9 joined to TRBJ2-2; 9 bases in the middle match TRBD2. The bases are TGTGCCAGCAGCGTCTCTTCAGCGGGGGGTTCGCATAGGACCGGGGAGCTGTTTTTT. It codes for CASSVSSAGGSHRTGELFF.